This entry lists 25 T cell receptor beta chains sequenced from one sample in a study of Graves' ophthalmopathy and Graves' hyperthyroidism. RNA served as the template for amplifying TCR beta CDR3 regions. Second-round multiplex PCR followed a first-round RT-PCR using HTBI primers. Using its own MiXCR run on the multiplex PCR reads, TCRdb lists one record per CDR3 protein. Counted here are roughly 420,000 distinct CDR3 sequences, around 20% occurring once; the ten biggest clones make up 3%. Sequencing input: peripheral blood. These receptors came from a woman younger than 35 with stable Graves' hyperthyroidism.

The V gene is TRBV15, the J gene TRBJ2-2; no clear D gene. V lost 3 bases, J lost 0 bases, and 11 bases lay in between. The germline V gene has CDR1 LNHNV and CDR2 YYDKDF (reference sequence). This CDR3 is built from 16 residues. In DNA, the CDR3 is TGTGCCACCAGCAGTGAAAAACTAACGAACACCGGGGAGCTGTTTTTT. Translation: CATSSEKLTNTGELFF.

The chain uses TRBV14 and TRBJ2-7, with D maybe TRBD2 (6 bases). CDR1 and CDR2 (germline): SGHDN, FVKESK. The CDR3 has 14 residues. V lost 2 bases and J lost 3, with 11 bases in between. Here the CDR3 reads CASSQRAGFYEQYF. As DNA, the CDR3 is TGTGCCAGCAGCCAAAGGGCGGGGTTCTACGAGCAGTACTTC.

J is TRBJ1-1 and V is TRBV30; 7 bases match TRBD1. CDR1 is GTSNPN and CDR2 is SVGIG in the germline V gene (reference sequence). V lost 8 bases to trimming and J lost 5 bases; unmatched junction nucleotides: 20. This CDR3 contains 16 residues. CDR3 in amino acids: CASLTGQGVMGTEAFF. The CDR3 DNA is TGTGCCAGCCTCACAGGGCAGGGGGTCATGGGGACTGAAGCTTTCTTT.

This clonotype was seen a handful of times. This chain links TRBV20-1 with TRBJ1-2; no firm D call. The CDR3 consists of 11 residues. Trimming cost V 5 bases and J 4 bases, with 8 bases left between them. Germline values: CDR1 DFQATT, CDR2 SNEGSKA (reference sequence). The CDR3 DNA is TGCAGTGCTGAGAGATCCTATGGCTACACCTTC. Amino acid sequence: CSAERSYGYTF.

In its sample, this clonotype was seen many times. V usage is TRBV6-2 or TRBV6-3 and J usage is TRBJ2-2; 9 nucleotides line up with TRBD2. The CDR3 loop spans 14 amino acids. The germline CDR1 and CDR2 sequences are MNHEY and SVGEGT. J gave up 5 bases and V 6 bases, and 4 bases lay outside the gene matches. The CDR3: CASSLAGETGELFF. The CDR3 region has the DNA TGTGCCAGCAGCTTAGCGGGAGAAACCGGGGAGCTGTTTTTT.

This clonotype was counted ten times or more. The V call is TRBV12-3 or TRBV12-4, the J call TRBJ2-7, with TRBD1 identical over 12 bases. V was clipped by 6 bases and J by 6 bases; unmatched bases: 6. The CDR3 runs 14 residues. CDR3 coding DNA: TGTGCCAGCAGACCGGGACAGGGGGCCTTCGAGCAGTACTTC. Protein product: CASRPGQGAFEQYF.

There are many counts of this clonotype. The V gene is TRBV19, the J gene TRBJ1-2; 9 bases align to TRBD1. V shed 10 bases, J shed 6 bases, and the junction held 9 bases outside the gene matches. The CDR3 loop spans 13 amino acids. CDR1 LNHDA and CDR2 SQIVND come from the germline V gene (reference sequence). CDR3 in DNA: TGTGCCAACCATGTCCGGACAGGGGATGGCTACACCTTC. Translated: CANHVRTGDGYTF.

The sample holds many counts of this clonotype. CDR3 loop: CSAFPDRTLGTQHF. The CDR3 region has the DNA TGCAGTGCTTTCCCTGACAGAACCTTAGGGACCCAGCATTTT. The chain uses TRBV20-1 and TRBJ1-5, with a weak D call TRBD1 (5 bases). The CDR3 runs to 14 residues. V was clipped by 5 bases and J by 11 bases, with 22 bases between them. From germline, CDR1 is DFQATT and CDR2 SNEGSKA (reference sequence).

This clonotype was picked up many times. CDR3 DNA sequence: TGCGCCAGCAGCCAAGATCGAGCAGCCCGCTCTGGAAACACCATATATTTT. Translating it yields CASSQDRAARSGNTIYF. V usage is TRBV4-3 and J usage is TRBJ1-3; D is uncertain. V was trimmed by 0 bases and J by 0 bases, leaving 12 bases between them. This CDR3 contains 17 residues. Germline V CDR1 and CDR2: LGHNA, YSLEER.

This chain links TRBV7-9 with TRBJ2-7; TRBD1 matches 10 bases. V shed 5 bases and J 7 bases; nucleotides not matched to a gene: 8. Germline CDR1 reads SEHNR; CDR2 reads FQNEAQ (reference sequence). CDR3 length: 14 amino acids. The CDR3 reads CASSQRQGAGEQYF. CDR3 nucleotides: TGTGCCAGCAGCCAGAGACAGGGGGCGGGAGAGCAGTACTTC.

This clonotype was counted many times. The chain has TRBV10-2 and TRBJ2-5; no firm D call. Per germline, CDR1 WSHSY and CDR2 SAAADI. Trimming took 6 bases from V and 5 from J, leaving 10 bases between them. The length of the CDR3 is 12 residues. This CDR3 is CASSAARETQYF. CDR3 bases: TGCGCCAGCAGCGCCGCCCGGGAGACCCAGTACTTC.

This clonotype was seen repeatedly, ten times or more. This chain uses TRBV3-1 with TRBJ2-7; possibly TRBD1 for D (6 bases). Germline CDR1 reads LGHDT; CDR2 reads YNNKEL (reference sequence). CDR3 length: 12 residues. V lost 4 bases and J lost 4, with 8 bases in between. CDR3 amino acids: CASSRTEYEQYF. The CDR3 bases are TGTGCCAGCAGCCGGACAGAGTACGAGCAGTACTTC.

This clonotype has more than one count but fewer than ten. V usage is TRBV6-2 or TRBV6-3 and J usage is TRBJ2-5; 11 bases map to TRBD2. The CDR3 covers 15 residues. Germline values: CDR1 MNHEY, CDR2 SVGEGT. With V trimmed by 5 bases and J by 5 bases, 7 bases remained unmatched. In DNA form, the CDR3 reads TGTGCCAGCAGTGATAGCGGGGGGGCATGGGAGACCCAGTACTTC. Translating it yields CASSDSGGAWETQYF.

The rearrangement joins TRBV11-1 to TRBJ2-1; 8 bases line up with TRBD1. CDR3 length: 18 residues. The germline V gene has CDR1 SGHAT and CDR2 FQDESV (reference sequence). J gave up 3 bases and V 6 bases, and 16 bases lay outside the gene matches. This chain's CDR3 is CASRPTNRGKGYYNEQFF. Here the CDR3 DNA reads TGTGCCAGCAGACCAACCAACAGGGGGAAGGGCTACTACAATGAGCAGTTCTTC.

As concerns this clonotype: With a much larger clone just one base away, this may be a read error. This chain uses TRBV19 with TRBJ2-7, with no clear D. The germline gives CDR1 LNHDA, CDR2 SQIVND (reference sequence). The CDR3 runs to 14 residues. Trimming cost V 9 bases and J 0 bases, with 15 bases left between them. The CDR3 spells CASKTTAGSYEQYV. The CDR3, as DNA: TGTGCCAGCAAGACAACGGCAGGCTCCTACGAGCAGTACGTC.

This clonotype was detected many times. V is TRBV15 and J is TRBJ2-7; 7 bases are shared with TRBD2. CDR1 LNHNV and CDR2 YYDKDF come from the germline V gene (reference sequence). J lost 1 base, V lost 0 bases, and 6 bases had no gene match. The CDR3 sequence is 16 residues long. The CDR3 reads CATSRDWQGGSYEQYF. As DNA, the CDR3 is TGTGCCACCAGCAGAGATTGGCAGGGAGGGTCCTACGAGCAGTACTTC.

This clonotype has at least ten counts. The chain has TRBV7-2 and TRBJ2-5, with a weak D call TRBD2 (6 bases). The CDR3 length is 15 residues. V dropped 8 bases and J dropped 4 bases, with 20 bases sitting between them. The germline V gene has CDR1 SGHTA and CDR2 FQGNSA. The CDR3 loop is CASGLGGGDGETQYF. The CDR3 region has the DNA TGTGCCAGCGGGCTGGGGGGAGGAGATGGAGAGACCCAGTACTTC.

In this sample, this clonotype turned up many times. This chain connects TRBV7-2 to TRBJ1-1; a weak D match, TRBD1 (5 bases). Deletions cut 6 bases from V and 1 base from J, with 12 bases between. Germline V CDR1 and CDR2: SGHTA, FQGNSA. The CDR3 runs to 14 residues. For the CDR3, the DNA is TGTGCCAGCAGACGGGGGACGGAGAACACTGAAGCTTTCTTT. Its translation: CASRRGTENTEAFF.

There are many counts of this clonotype. The chain is built from TRBV10-3 and TRBJ1-1; D is ambiguous. This CDR3 has 15 amino acids. The V gene's germline CDR1 is ENHRY and CDR2 SYGVKD. Trimming shortened V by 9 bases and J by 5 bases, and 22 bases separated the two germline ends. DNA for the CDR3: TGTGCCATAAGACATACCCCCCGGGCGAGGACTGAAGCTTTCTTT. It yields the protein CAIRHTPRARTEAFF.

At least ten counts were recorded for this clonotype. V and J are TRBV12-3 or TRBV12-4 and TRBJ1-2; 7 bases are a match to TRBD1. After removal of 2 bases from V and 1 base from J, the junction contained 4 bases not matched to a gene. This CDR3 comprises 15 residues. The CDR3 loop is CASSLRGRGNYGYTF. Here the CDR3 DNA reads TGTGCCAGCAGTTTAAGGGGGCGCGGTAACTATGGCTACACCTTC.

This clonotype occurred many times. The chain carries TRBV5-1 and TRBJ1-1, with D possibly TRBD1 on 5 matching bases. The V end was cut by 2 bases, the J end by 1 base, with 12 bases between. Germline V gene lookup returns CDR1 SGHRS and CDR2 YFSETQ. This CDR3 contains 15 residues. CDR3 residues: CASSFGTGGNTEAFF. The CDR3 DNA reads TGCGCCAGCAGCTTCGGGACCGGGGGGAACACTGAAGCTTTCTTT.

The chain couples TRBV5-1 to TRBJ2-7; TRBD1 aligns across 8 bases. Per germline, CDR1 SGHRS and CDR2 YFSETQ. The V segment lost 0 bases and the J segment 6 bases; nucleotides outside the gene matches: 5. CDR3 length: 14 amino acids. CDR3 sequence reads: CASSLGTGGLEQYF. The CDR3 DNA is TGCGCCAGCAGCTTGGGCACAGGGGGTCTCGAGCAGTACTTC. The variable domain in full, with the rest retrieved from reference TRBV5-1 and TRBJ2-7, is KAGVTQTPRYLIKTRGQQVTLSCSPISGHRSVSWYQQTPGQGLQFLFEYFSETQRNKGNFPGRFSGRQFSNSRSEMNVSTLELGDSALYLCASSLGTGGLEQYFGPGTRLTVT.

This clonotype was seen repeatedly, ten times or more. The junction and the germline gene differ at one end; a read error may be behind it. This sequence joins TRBV28 and TRBJ1-1, with D possibly TRBD1 on 5 matching bases. The CDR3 covers 9 residues. CDR1 MDHEN and CDR2 SYDVKM come from the germline V gene. CDR3 residues: CPRDTEAFF. The CDR3 DNA is TGTCCCAGGGACACTGAAGCTTTCTTT. Drawing the rest from reference TRBV28 and TRBJ1-1, the complete variable domain is DVKVTQSSRYLVKRTGEKVFLECVQDMDHENMFWYRQDPGLGLRLIYFSYDVKMKEKGDIPEGYSVSREKKERFSLILESASTNQTSMYLCPRDTEAFFGQGTRLTVV.

This clonotype was recorded many times. The J gene is TRBJ1-1, the V gene TRBV9; 9 bases map to TRBD1. V gave up 4 bases and J gave up 1 base; unmatched junction bases: 2. The germline V gene has CDR1 SGDLS and CDR2 YYNGEE. The CDR3 covers 14 residues. The CDR3 region is CASSKTGGNTEAFF. In DNA, the CDR3 is TGTGCCAGCAGCAAGACAGGGGGGAACACTGAAGCTTTCTTT.

This clonotype turned up a few times. DNA for the CDR3: TGTGCCAGCAGTCCACCACTAGCGGACGCCTACGAGCAGTACTTC. This sequence encodes CASSPPLADAYEQYF. This sequence joins TRBV28 and TRBJ2-7; 8 bases align to TRBD2. CDR3 size: 15 residues. Per germline, CDR1 MDHEN and CDR2 SYDVKM. J gave up 2 bases and V 5 bases, and 8 bases lay outside the gene matches.